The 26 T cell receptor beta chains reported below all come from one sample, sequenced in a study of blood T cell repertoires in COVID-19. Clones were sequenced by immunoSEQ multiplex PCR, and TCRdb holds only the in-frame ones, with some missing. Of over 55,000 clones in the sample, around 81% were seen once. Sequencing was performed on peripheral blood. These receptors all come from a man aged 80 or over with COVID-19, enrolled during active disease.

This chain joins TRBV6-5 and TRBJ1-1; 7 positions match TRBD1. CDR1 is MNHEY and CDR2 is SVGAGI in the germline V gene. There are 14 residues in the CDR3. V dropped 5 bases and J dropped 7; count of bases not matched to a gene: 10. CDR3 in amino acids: CASSRDRVWVEAFF. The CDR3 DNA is TGTGCCAGCAGTAGAGACAGGGTCTGGGTTGAAGCTTTCTTT.

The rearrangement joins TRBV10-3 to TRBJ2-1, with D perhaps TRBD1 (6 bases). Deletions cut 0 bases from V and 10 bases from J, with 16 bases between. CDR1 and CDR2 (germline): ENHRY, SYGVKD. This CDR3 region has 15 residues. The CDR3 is CAISESGALFQEQFF. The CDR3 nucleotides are TGTGCCATCAGTGAGTCGGGGGCTCTATTCCAGGAGCAGTTCTTC.

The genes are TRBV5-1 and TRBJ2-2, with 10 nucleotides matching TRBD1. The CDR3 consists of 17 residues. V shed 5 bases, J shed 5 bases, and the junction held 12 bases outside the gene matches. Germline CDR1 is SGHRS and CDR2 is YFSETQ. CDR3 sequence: CASRTGQGPASTGELFF. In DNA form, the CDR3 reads TGCGCCAGCAGAACGGGACAGGGGCCTGCGAGTACCGGGGAGCTGTTTTTT.

This chain's CDR3 is CACQKGRGGVTEAFF. CDR3 coding DNA: TGTGCCTGCCAAAAGGGGAGGGGGGGAGTCACTGAAGCTTTCTTT. This chain uses TRBV30 with TRBJ1-1, with D possibly being TRBD1 (6 bases). In germline, CDR1 is GTSNPN, CDR2 SVGIG (reference sequence). CDR3 size: 15 residues. Trimming stripped 6 bases from V and 4 bases from J, with 21 bases between.

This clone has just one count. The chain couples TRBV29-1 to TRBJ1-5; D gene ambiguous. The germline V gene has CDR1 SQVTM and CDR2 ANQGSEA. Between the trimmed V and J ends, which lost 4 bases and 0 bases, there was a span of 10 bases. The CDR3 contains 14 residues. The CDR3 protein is CSVAGGNSNQPQHF. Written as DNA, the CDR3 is TGCAGCGTTGCGGGCGGGAATAGCAATCAGCCCCAGCATTTT.

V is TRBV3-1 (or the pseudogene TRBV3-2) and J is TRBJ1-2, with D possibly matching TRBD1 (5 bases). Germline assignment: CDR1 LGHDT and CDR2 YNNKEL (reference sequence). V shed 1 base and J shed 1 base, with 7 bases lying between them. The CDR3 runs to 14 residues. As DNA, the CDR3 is TGTGCCAGCAGCCAAGGTCAGGGTAACTATGGCTACACCTTC. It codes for CASSQGQGNYGYTF.

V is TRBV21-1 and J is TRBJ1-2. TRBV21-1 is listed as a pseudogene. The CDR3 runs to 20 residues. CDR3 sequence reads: CASSRLGEGKGWRANYGYTF. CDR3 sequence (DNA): TGTGCCAGCAGTCGACTAGGCGAAGGGAAGGGGTGGAGGGCTAACTATGGCTACACCTTC.

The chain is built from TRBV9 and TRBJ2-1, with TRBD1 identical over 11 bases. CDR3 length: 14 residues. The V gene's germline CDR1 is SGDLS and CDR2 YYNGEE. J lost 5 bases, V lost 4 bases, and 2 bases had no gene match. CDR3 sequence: CASSPGQGDNEQFF. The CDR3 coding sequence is TGTGCCAGCAGCCCGGGACAGGGGGACAATGAGCAGTTCTTC.

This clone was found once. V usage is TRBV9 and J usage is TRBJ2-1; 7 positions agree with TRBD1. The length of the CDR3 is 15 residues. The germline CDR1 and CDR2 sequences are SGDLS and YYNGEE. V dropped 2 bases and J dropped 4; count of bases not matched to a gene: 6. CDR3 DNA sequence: TGTGCCAGCAGCGTCGGGACAGACCCGTACAATGAGCAGTTCTTC. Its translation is CASSVGTDPYNEQFF.

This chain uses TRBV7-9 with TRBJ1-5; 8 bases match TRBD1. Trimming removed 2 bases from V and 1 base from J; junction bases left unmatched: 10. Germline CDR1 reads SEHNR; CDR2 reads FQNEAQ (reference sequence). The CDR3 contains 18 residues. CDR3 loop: CASSLMTGDLWSNQPQHF. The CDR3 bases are TGTGCCAGCAGCTTAATGACAGGGGATTTGTGGAGCAATCAGCCCCAGCATTTT.

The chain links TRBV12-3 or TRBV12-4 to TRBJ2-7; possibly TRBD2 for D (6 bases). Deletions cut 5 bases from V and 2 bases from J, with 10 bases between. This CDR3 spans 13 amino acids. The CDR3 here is CASSGGPTYEQYF. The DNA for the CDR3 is TGTGCCAGCAGTGGAGGGCCTACCTACGAGCAGTACTTC.

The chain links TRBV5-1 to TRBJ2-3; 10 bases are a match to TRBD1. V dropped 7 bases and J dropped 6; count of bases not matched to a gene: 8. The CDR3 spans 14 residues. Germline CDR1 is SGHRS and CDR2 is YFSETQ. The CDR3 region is CASLRQGAPDTQYF. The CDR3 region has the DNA TGCGCCAGCCTGAGACAGGGGGCGCCGGATACGCAGTATTTT.

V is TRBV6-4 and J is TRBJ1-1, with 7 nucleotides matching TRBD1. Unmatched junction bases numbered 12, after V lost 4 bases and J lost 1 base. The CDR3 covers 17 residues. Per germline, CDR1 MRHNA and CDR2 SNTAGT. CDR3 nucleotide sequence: TGTGCCAGCAGTGCACGGACAGGACCTGCCTCGAACACTGAAGCTTTCTTT. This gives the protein CASSARTGPASNTEAFF.

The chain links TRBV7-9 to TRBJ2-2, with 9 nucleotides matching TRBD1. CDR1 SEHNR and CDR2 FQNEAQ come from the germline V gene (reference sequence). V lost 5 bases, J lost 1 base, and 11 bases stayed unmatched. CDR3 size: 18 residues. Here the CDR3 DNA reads TGTGCCAGCAGCCGATTTAGGACAGGGGCCCAGAACACCGGGGAGCTGTTTTTT. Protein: CASSRFRTGAQNTGELFF.

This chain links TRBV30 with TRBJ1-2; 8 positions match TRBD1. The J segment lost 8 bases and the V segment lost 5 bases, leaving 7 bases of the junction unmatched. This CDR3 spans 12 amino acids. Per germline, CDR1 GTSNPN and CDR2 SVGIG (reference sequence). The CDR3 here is CAWGQGSNGYTF. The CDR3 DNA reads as TGTGCCTGGGGACAGGGAAGTAACGGCTACACCTTC.

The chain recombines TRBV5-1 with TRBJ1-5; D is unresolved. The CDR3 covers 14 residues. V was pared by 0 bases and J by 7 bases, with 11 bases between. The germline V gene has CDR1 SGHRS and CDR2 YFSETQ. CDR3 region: CASSLAVGSQPQHF. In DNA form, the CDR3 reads TGCGCCAGCAGCTTGGCGGTAGGGAGCCAGCCCCAGCATTTT.

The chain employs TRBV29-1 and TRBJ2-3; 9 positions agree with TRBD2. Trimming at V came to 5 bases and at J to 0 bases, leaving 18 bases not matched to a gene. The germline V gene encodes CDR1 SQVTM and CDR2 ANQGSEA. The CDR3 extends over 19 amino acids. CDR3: CSVQGVVSGRRASTDTQYF. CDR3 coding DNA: TGCAGCGTTCAGGGGGTGGTTAGCGGGAGAAGGGCTAGCACAGATACGCAGTATTTT.

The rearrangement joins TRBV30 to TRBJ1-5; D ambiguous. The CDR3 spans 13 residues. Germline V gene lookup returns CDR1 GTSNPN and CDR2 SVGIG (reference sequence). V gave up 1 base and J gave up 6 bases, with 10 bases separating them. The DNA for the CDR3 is TGTGCCTGGAGTGATGCAGGACTTCAGCCCCAGCATTTT. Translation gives CAWSDAGLQPQHF.

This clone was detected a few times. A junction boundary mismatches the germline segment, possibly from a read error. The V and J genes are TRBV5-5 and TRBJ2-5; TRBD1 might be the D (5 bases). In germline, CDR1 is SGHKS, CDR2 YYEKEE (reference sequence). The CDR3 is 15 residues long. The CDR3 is CASSLDTGYQGTQYF. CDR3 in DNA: TGTGCCAGCAGCTTGGATACAGGTTACCAAGGGACCCAGTACTTC.

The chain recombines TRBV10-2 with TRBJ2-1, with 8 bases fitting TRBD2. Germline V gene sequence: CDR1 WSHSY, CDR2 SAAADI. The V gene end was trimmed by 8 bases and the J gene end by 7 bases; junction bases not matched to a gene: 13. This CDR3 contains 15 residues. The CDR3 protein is CASGPWSGSVNEQFF. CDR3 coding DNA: TGCGCCAGCGGTCCGTGGAGCGGGAGTGTGAATGAGCAGTTCTTC.

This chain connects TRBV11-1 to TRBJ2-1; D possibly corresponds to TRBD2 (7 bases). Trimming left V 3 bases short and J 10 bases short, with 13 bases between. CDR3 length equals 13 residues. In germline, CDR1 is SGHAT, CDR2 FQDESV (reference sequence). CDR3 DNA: TGTGCCAGCAGCTTGGGGCGGGGGCTCGAGCAGTTCTTC. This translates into CASSLGRGLEQFF.

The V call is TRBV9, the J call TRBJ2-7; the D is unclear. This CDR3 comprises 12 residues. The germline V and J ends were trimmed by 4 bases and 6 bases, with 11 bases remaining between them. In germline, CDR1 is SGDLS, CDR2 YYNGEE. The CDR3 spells CASSPTAGEQYF. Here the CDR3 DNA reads TGTGCCAGCAGCCCCACAGCAGGCGAGCAGTACTTC. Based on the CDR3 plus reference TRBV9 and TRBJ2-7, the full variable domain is DSGVTQTPKHLITATGQRVTLRCSPRSGDLSVYWYQQSLDQGLQFLIQYYNGEERAKGNILERFSAQQFPDLHSELNLSSLELGDSALYFCASSPTAGEQYFGPGTRLTVT.

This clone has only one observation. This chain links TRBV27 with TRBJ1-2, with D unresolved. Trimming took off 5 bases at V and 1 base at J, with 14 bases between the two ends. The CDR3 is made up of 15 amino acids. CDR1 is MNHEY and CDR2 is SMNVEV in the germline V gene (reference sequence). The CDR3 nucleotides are TGTGCCAGCAGTCCATCAGGTGCCCTTAACTATGGCTACACCTTC. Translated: CASSPSGALNYGYTF.

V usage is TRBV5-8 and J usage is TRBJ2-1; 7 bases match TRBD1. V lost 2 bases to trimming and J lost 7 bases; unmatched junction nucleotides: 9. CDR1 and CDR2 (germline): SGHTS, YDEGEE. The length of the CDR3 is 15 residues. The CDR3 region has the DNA TGTGCCAGCAGCTTTGCCGACAGGGATGAAAATGAGCAGTTCTTC. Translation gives CASSFADRDENEQFF.

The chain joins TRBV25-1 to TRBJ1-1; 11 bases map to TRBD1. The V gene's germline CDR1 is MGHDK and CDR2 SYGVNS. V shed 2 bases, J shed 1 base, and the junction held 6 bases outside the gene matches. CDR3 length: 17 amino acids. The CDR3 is CASSEPRTGGANTEAFF. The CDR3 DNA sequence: TGTGCCAGCAGTGAACCCCGGACAGGGGGCGCGAACACTGAAGCTTTCTTT.

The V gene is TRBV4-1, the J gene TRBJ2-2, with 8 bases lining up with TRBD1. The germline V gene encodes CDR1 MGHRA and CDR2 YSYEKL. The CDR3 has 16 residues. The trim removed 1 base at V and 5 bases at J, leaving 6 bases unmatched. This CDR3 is CASSQGGQGETGELFF. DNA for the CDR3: TGCGCCAGCAGCCAAGGCGGACAGGGAGAGACCGGGGAGCTGTTTTTT.